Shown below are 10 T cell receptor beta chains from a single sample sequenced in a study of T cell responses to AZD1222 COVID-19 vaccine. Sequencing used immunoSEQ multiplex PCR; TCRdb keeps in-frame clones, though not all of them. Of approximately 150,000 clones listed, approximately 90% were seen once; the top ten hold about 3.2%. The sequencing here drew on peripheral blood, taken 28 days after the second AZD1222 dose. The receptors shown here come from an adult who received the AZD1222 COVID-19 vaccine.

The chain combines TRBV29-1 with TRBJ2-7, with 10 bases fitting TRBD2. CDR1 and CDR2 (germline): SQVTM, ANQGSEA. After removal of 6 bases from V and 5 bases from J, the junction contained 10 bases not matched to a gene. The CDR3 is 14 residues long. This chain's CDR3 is CSVQKLLAGNEQYF. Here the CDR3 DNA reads TGCAGCGTCCAGAAGCTACTAGCGGGAAACGAGCAGTACTTC.

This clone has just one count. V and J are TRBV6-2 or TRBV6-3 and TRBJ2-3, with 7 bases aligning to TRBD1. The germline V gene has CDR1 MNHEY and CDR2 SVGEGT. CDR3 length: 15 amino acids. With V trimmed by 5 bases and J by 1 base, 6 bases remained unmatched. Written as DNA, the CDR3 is TGTGCCAGCAGTCGTACAGGGGTGGGCACAGATACGCAGTATTTT. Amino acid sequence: CASSRTGVGTDTQYF.

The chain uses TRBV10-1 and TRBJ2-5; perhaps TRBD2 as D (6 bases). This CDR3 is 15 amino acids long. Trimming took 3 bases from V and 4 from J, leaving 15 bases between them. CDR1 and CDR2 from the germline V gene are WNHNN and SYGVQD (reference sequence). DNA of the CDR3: TGCGCCAGCAGTGATGAGGGACTTGGGGCAGAGACCCAGTACTTC. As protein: CASSDEGLGAETQYF.

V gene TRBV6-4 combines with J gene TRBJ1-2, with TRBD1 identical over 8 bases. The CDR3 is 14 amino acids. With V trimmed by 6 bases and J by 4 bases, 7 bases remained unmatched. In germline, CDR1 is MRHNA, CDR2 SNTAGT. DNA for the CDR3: TGTGCCAGCAGACCTGGACAGGGAATCTATGGCTACACCTTC. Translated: CASRPGQGIYGYTF.

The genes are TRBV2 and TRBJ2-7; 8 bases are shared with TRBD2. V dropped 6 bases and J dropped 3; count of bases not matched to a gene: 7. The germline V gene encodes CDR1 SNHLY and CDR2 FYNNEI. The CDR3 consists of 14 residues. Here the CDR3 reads CASRERELSYEQYF. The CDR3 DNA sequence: TGTGCCAGCAGGGAGCGGGAGCTAAGCTACGAGCAGTACTTC.

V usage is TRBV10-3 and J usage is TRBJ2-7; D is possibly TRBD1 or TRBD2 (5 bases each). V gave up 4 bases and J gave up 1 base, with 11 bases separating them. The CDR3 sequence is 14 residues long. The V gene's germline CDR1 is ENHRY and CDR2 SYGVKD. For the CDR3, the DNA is TGTGCCATCAGTGGGGACGGTCTGTCCTACGAGCAGTACTTC. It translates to CAISGDGLSYEQYF.

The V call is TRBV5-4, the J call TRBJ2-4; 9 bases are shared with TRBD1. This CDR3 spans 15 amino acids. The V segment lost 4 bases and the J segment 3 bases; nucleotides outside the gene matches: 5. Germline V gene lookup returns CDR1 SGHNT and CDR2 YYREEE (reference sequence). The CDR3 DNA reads TGTGCCAGCAGCCAACAGGGGGCAGGCAAAAACATTCAGTACTTC. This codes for CASSQQGAGKNIQYF.

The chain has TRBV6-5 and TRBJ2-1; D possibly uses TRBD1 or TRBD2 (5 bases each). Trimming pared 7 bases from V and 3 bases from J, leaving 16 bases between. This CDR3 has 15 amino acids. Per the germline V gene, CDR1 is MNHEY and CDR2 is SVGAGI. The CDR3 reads CASTEGRSYYNEQFF. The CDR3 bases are TGTGCCAGCACCGAGGGGAGATCCTACTACAATGAGCAGTTCTTC.

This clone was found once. This chain's CDR3 is CASSLSSGRASYEQYF. As DNA, the CDR3 is TGTGCCAGCAGTTTATCCAGCGGGAGGGCCTCCTACGAGCAGTACTTC. The chain combines TRBV27 with TRBJ2-7; 10 nucleotides agree with TRBD2. The junction had 2 bases not matched to a gene; V was cut back by 0 bases and J by 0 bases. Germline V CDR1 and CDR2: MNHEY, SMNVEV (reference sequence). This CDR3 is built from 16 residues.

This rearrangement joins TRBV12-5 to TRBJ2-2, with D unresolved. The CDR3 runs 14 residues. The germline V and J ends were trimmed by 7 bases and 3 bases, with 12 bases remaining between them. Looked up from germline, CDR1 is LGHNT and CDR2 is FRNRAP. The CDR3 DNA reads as TGTGCTAGTGTGGAAACCGTCTACACCGGGGAGCTGTTTTTT. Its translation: CASVETVYTGELFF.